Listed below are T cell receptor beta chains from one sample, sequenced in a study of blood T cell repertoires in COVID-19. Libraries were prepared by immunoSEQ multiplex PCR; TCRdb keeps only in-frame clonotypes and omits some of them. The repertoire holds 300,000 to 450,000 clones, with approximately 91% as singletons. Source material: PBMCs or T cells enriched from blood (not recorded which). These receptors came from a woman aged 30 to 39 who had been exposed to COVID-19. CDR3s include the opening cysteine and the closing phenylalanine or tryptophan. The D gene is left open where the match is weak. Clone size, where shown, is once, few, many, or a class for clones that have expanded.

len | d_gene | j_gene | v_gene | abundance | CDR3nt | CDR3aa
13 | - | TRBJ1-2 | TRBV28 | - | TGTGCCAGCAGTCCCCCCGGGAAGGGCGGCTACACCTTC | CASSPPGKGGYTF
15 | - | TRBJ2-1 | TRBV7-3 | - | TGTGCCAGCAGGCCCGGGGGAGTCGGCTACAATGAGCAGTTCTTC | CASRPGGVGYNEQFF
17 | TRBD1 | TRBJ1-5 | TRBV18 | - | TGTGCCAGCTCACCAGGGACAGGACAATATAGCAATCAGCCCCAGCATTTT | CASSPGTGQYSNQPQHF
12 | - | TRBJ2-7 | TRBV28 | - | TGTGCCAGCAGTTTATCCCATTACGAGCAGTACTTC | CASSLSHYEQYF
12 | - | TRBJ2-7 | TRBV16 | - | TGTGCCAGCAGCCAGTCTAAAACTGGAGAGTACTTC | CASSQSKTGEYF
12 | - | TRBJ1-6 | TRBV19 | - | TGTGCCAGTAGTAGGAGCAATTCACCCCTCCACTTT | CASSRSNSPLHF
15 | TRBD2 | TRBJ2-1 | TRBV5-1 | - | TGCGCCAGCAGCCTAGGACTAGCAGCCCTCAATGAGCAGTTCTTC | CASSLGLAALNEQFF
15 | - | TRBJ1-5 | TRBV7-9 | - | TGTGCCAGCAGCCTCTCAGGGCTTAGGAATCAGCCCCAGCATTTT | CASSLSGLRNQPQHF
18 | - | TRBJ2-7 | TRBV4-1 | - | TGCGCCAGCAGCCAAGAAGGGCAGGCCTGGGGGCCGCACTACGAGCAGTACTTC | CASSQEGQAWGPHYEQYF
14 | TRBD1 | TRBJ1-1 | TRBV27 | many | TGTGCCAGCTATCCAGGGGGCGTTTTAACTGAAGCTTTCTTT | CASYPGGVLTEAFF
15 | TRBD2 | TRBJ2-3 | TRBV9 | - | TGTGCCAGCAGCTTTAGCGGGACGGGCACAGATACGCAGTATTTT | CASSFSGTGTDTQYF
16 | TRBD2 | TRBJ2-7 | TRBV11-3 | - | TGTGCCAGCAGCTTAGAAGGTAATAGCGGGAGTTACGAGCAGTACTTC | CASSLEGNSGSYEQYF
14 | - | TRBJ1-1 | TRBV28 | once | TGTGCCAGCGTTGGGGCAGAACTGAACACTGAAGCTTTCTTT | CASVGAELNTEAFF
21 | TRBD2 | TRBJ2-7 | TRBV19 | once | TGTGCCAGTACCTCCCCCCGGGCTAGCGGGAGGAATACAATTAGCTCCTACGAGCAGTACTTC | CASTSPRASGRNTISSYEQYF
13 | - | TRBJ1-2 | TRBV5-1 | - | TGCGCCAGCAGCTTGCGGGGATCTGAGGGCTACACCTTC | CASSLRGSEGYTF
16 | TRBD2 | TRBJ2-7 | TRBV9 | - | TGTGCCAGCAGCGCGACTAGCGACCCGATTACCTACGAGCAGTACTTC | CASSATSDPITYEQYF
13 | - | TRBJ1-4 | TRBV30 | - | TGTGCCTCTTACATGGAGACTAATGAAAAACTGTTTTTT | CASYMETNEKLFF
15 | TRBD2 | TRBJ2-3 | TRBV27 | - | TGTGCCAGCAGACGGACTAGCGGGAACACAGATACGCAGTATTTT | CASRRTSGNTDTQYF
14 | TRBD1 | TRBJ1-2 | TRBV7-9 | - | TGTGCCAGCAGCTTGGGACAGGGGGCTTATGGCTACACCTTC | CASSLGQGAYGYTF
17 | TRBD2 | TRBJ2-2 | TRBV5-4 | once | TGTGCCAGCAGCCCGGGAGGGGTGGCGGGCTACACCGGGGAGCTGTTTTTT | CASSPGGVAGYTGELFF
15 | - | TRBJ1-1 | TRBV6-5 | - | TGTGCCAGCAGTTCTTCACAGCCCCCTAACACTGAAGCTTTCTTT | CASSSSQPPNTEAFF
13 | - | TRBJ1-2 | TRBV2 | - | TGTGCCAGCAGCGACGACGGGATCTATGGCTACACCTTC | CASSDDGIYGYTF
15 | TRBD2 | TRBJ2-2 | TRBV19 | - | TGTGCCAGTAGTACTAGCGGGGGAGGACCCGGGGAGCTGTTTTTT | CASSTSGGGPGELFF
13 | TRBD2 | TRBJ2-1 | TRBV29-1 | - | TGCAGCGTGGGGACTAGCGGCCCGTGGGAGCAGTTCTTC | CSVGTSGPWEQFF
15 | - | TRBJ2-1 | TRBV6-1 | - | TGTGCCAGCAGTGAACTTAATCCGGGACTGGGGGAGCAGTTCTTC | CASSELNPGLGEQFF
16 | TRBD1 | TRBJ1-5 | TRBV29-1 | - | TGCAGCGACCGGGACAGGGCTACGGGGGTCAATCAGCCCCAGCATTTT | CSDRDRATGVNQPQHF
17 | - | TRBJ2-1 | TRBV12-2 | - | TGTGCAAGTCGCTACGGGACTAGCGGGAGCTCCTACAATGAGCAGTTCTTC | CASRYGTSGSSYNEQFF
15 | TRBD1 | TRBJ2-7 | TRBV28 | few | TGTGCCAGCAGTCTCCCCGGGACAGTAAGCTACGAGCAGTACTTC | CASSLPGTVSYEQYF